This is a list of T cell receptor beta chains from one sample in a study of blood T cell repertoires in COVID-19. The data were produced by immunoSEQ multiplex PCR, yet TCRdb's version contains in-frame clones alone and is incomplete. The sample records more than 150,000 clones, approximately 92% being singletons. Sequencing used peripheral blood. The receptors shown here come from a middle-aged woman with acute or convalescent COVID-19. Each CDR3 is given without its conserved first and last residue. The order of the fields is J gene, V gene, clone size, CDR3 protein. The listing skips clone size in some rows; elsewhere it reads once, few, many or a size class.

TRBJ2-3,TRBV28,few,ASSPPDRLTDTQY
TRBJ2-6,TRBV5-1,-,ASSTQSSGANVLT
TRBJ1-1,TRBV9,-,ASSAQDRGTEAF
TRBJ1-4,TRBV5-1,-,ASSPQAMGTNEKLF
TRBJ2-2,TRBV27,-,ASSFRGPDTGELF
TRBJ1-1,TRBV30,-,AWSEQVNTEAF
TRBJ2-5,TRBV15,-,ATSRGRQGLVTQY
TRBJ1-1,TRBV19,-,ASHHRVTEAF
TRBJ2-7,TRBV7-2,-,ASSPATRSYEQY
TRBJ2-6,TRBV2,-,ASSLDGAGANVLT
TRBJ2-1,TRBV6-5,once,ASSYNGGQSYNEQF
TRBJ2-5,TRBV7-9,once,ASSLGLKETQY
TRBJ2-3,TRBV18,once,ASSPLDTFSGNPDTQY
TRBJ2-3,TRBV5-1,-,ASSLGPSGTGNADTQY
TRBJ1-4,TRBV9,-,ASSEKNSPHNEKLF
TRBJ2-3,TRBV19,-,ASSIRDSYSDTQY
TRBJ2-3,TRBV6-5,-,ASSYLTGGGDTQY
TRBJ2-1,TRBV3-1/TRBV3-2,-,ASSQGRRGALGEQF
TRBJ2-3,TRBV24-1,-,ATSDPSIAGGPGNTQY
TRBJ1-1,TRBV13,-,ASRKSADTEAF
TRBJ2-7,TRBV19,-,ASSIGQGSYEQY
TRBJ2-2,TRBV3-1/TRBV3-2,-,ASSHVIAGGELF
TRBJ1-5,TRBV28,-,ASSLGGAYQPQH
TRBJ2-3,TRBV2,-,ASRGTSGRSTDTQY
TRBJ2-3,TRBV7-8,-,ASSLDLRDTQY
TRBJ1-1,TRBV12-3/TRBV12-4,-,ASSPTGDTEAF
TRBJ2-7,TRBV9,-,ASSPSGEPSYEQY
TRBJ1-1,TRBV18,-,ASSPQGQGGTEAF
TRBJ1-2,TRBV9,once,ASTETVWADYGYT
TRBJ1-2,TRBV6-1,-,ASSENWGLTSYGYT
TRBJ1-4,TRBV18,-,ASSRQGQGVGEKLF
TRBJ1-4,TRBV16,once,ASSQYRADSEKLF
TRBJ2-1,TRBV4-2,-,ASSQDLTGQGYNEQF
TRBJ1-2,TRBV5-8,-,ASSRGQEGYGYT
TRBJ2-3,TRBV3-1/TRBV3-2,-,ASSHLTDTQY
TRBJ2-7,TRBV5-1,-,ASSYSGLAGAEQY
TRBJ1-1,TRBV5-1,-,ASSLDWGGNEAF
TRBJ1-4,TRBV19,-,ASSPQGGGEKLF
TRBJ2-3,TRBV5-4,-,ASSLSSGATDTQY
TRBJ2-6,TRBV5-5,-,ASSSTTGKFAGANVLT
TRBJ1-5,TRBV4-2,-,ASSQVGRGQLIQPQH
TRBJ2-2,TRBV10-3,-,ASLGRDRGNTGELF
TRBJ2-5,TRBV4-2,many,ASSQDGTEETQY
TRBJ2-5,TRBV19,-,ASSVAGEETQY
TRBJ1-6,TRBV7-2,-,ASSSNPGQGASPLH
TRBJ2-3,TRBV24-1,-,ATSESTSGGAADTQY
TRBJ2-1,TRBV9,-,ASSSPGTSGRSYNEQF
TRBJ1-2,TRBV18,-,ASSPDRNYGYT
TRBJ1-3,TRBV30,-,AWNRGSGNTIY
TRBJ1-2,TRBV12-3/TRBV12-4,-,ASRPTASYGYT
TRBJ2-7,TRBV5-6,-,ASSFLDRDQSYEQY